Presented here are 9 T cell receptor beta chains from one specimen sequenced in a study of blood T cell repertoires in COVID-19. TCRdb keeps only in-frame clones here, not all; method: immunoSEQ multiplex PCR. The sample consists of about 190,000 clones, about 80% of them appearing once. The sequenced material came from peripheral blood. The source of these receptors is a man aged 55 to 69 with acute or convalescent COVID-19.

This chain uses TRBV18 with TRBJ1-4, with 7 bases fitting TRBD1. The CDR3 has 15 residues. V lost 6 bases, J lost 5 bases, and 9 bases stayed unmatched. Per germline, CDR1 KGHSH and CDR2 LQKENI. Written as DNA, the CDR3 is TGTGCCAGCTCGCCGGGACCGGGACAGAATGAAAAACTGTTTTTT. Protein: CASSPGPGQNEKLFF.

The chain combines TRBV19 with TRBJ1-1; TRBD1 matches at 11 bases. With V trimmed by 4 bases and J by 3 bases, 1 base remained unmatched. The CDR3 covers 14 residues. Germline V gene data show CDR1 as LNHDA and CDR2 as SQIVND (reference sequence). The CDR3 here is CASSRTGGDTEAFF. The CDR3 DNA is TGTGCCAGTAGTAGGACAGGGGGCGACACTGAAGCTTTCTTT.

This clone was detected a few times. The chain recombines TRBV27 with TRBJ1-2, with 11 bases matching TRBD1. Germline V gene sequence: CDR1 MNHEY, CDR2 SMNVEV (reference sequence). V lost 2 bases and J lost 5; bases outside the gene matches: 1. CDR3 length: 14 amino acids. CDR3 residues: CASSLGTGGYGYTF. The CDR3 DNA follows: TGTGCCAGCAGTTTAGGGACAGGGGGGTATGGCTACACCTTC.

J is TRBJ2-7 and V is TRBV3-1 (or the pseudogene TRBV3-2); no reliable D call. Trimming stripped 1 base from V and 3 bases from J, with 4 bases between. The germline gives CDR1 LGHDT, CDR2 YNNKEL (reference sequence). CDR3 length: 12 residues. Here the CDR3 reads CASSQVFYEQYF. The DNA of the CDR3 is TGTGCCAGCAGCCAAGTCTTCTACGAGCAGTACTTC.

The rearrangement links TRBV6-5 to TRBJ2-7; a possible D gene is TRBD2 (5 bases). V lost 2 bases and J 1 base, leaving 6 bases between the germline ends. The CDR3 has 13 residues. Germline V gene data show CDR1 as MNHEY and CDR2 as SVGAGI. CDR3 nucleotides: TGTGCCAGCAGTTACCCGGGGTCCTACGAGCAGTACTTC. Translation: CASSYPGSYEQYF.

The J gene is TRBJ2-2, the V gene TRBV19; 8 bases match TRBD2. V was clipped by 3 bases and J by 8 bases; unmatched bases: 11. The germline V gene encodes CDR1 LNHDA and CDR2 SQIVND (reference sequence). The CDR3 is made up of 16 amino acids. The DNA for the CDR3 is TGTGCCAGTAGTATCGTAAGCGGGGGCCCTCAGGGGGAGCTGTTTTTT. Translated, it gives CASSIVSGGPQGELFF.

This chain joins TRBV7-9 and TRBJ1-5; D may be TRBD1 (6 bases). The CDR3 totals 19 residues. V was pared by 8 bases and J by 0 bases, with 26 bases between. From germline, CDR1 is SEHNR and CDR2 FQNEAQ (reference sequence). CDR3 region: CASPYIPGHRKISNQPQHF. Here the CDR3 DNA reads TGTGCCAGCCCCTACATACCGGGACACCGGAAGATTAGCAATCAGCCCCAGCATTTT.

This clone was found a few times. This chain links TRBV12-3 or TRBV12-4 with TRBJ1-5; TRBD1 matches 10 bases. This CDR3 contains 13 residues. Trimming took 5 bases from V and 10 from J; bases not matched to a gene: 5. CDR3 sequence reads: CASSQGQGIPQHF. The CDR3 DNA sequence: TGTGCCAGCAGTCAGGGACAGGGGATCCCCCAGCATTTT.

The chain uses TRBV3-1 (or the pseudogene TRBV3-2) and TRBJ2-1; 7 positions match TRBD2. CDR1 LGHDT and CDR2 YNNKEL come from the germline V gene (reference sequence). The V segment lost 0 bases and the J segment 4 bases; nucleotides outside the gene matches: 12. This CDR3 spans 18 amino acids. The CDR3 DNA follows: TGTGCCAGCAGCCAAGATAAGGGCGGGAGTACCGGATACAATGAGCAGTTCTTC. Its protein is CASSQDKGGSTGYNEQFF.